This T cell receptor beta chain is drawn from a study of blood T cell repertoires in COVID-19. Turning to the study itself: Acute-phase and convalescent COVID-19 samples originated in the United States, Italy and Spain. In each case, the material was cDNA or gDNA derived from T cells, B-cell-depleted T cells, or PBMCs.

TCRdb's copy holds only in-frame clones and misses some; the assay was immunoSEQ multiplex PCR. The table records 220,000 or so clones, 86% of them present only once. Cohort allocation depended upon clinical history that participants reported. In its sample, this clone was seen a few times. The CDR3 length is 13 residues. V was trimmed by 4 bases and J by 0 bases, leaving 5 bases between them. From germline, CDR1 is SGHTA and CDR2 FQGNSA. The chain has TRBV7-2 and TRBJ2-3; a weak D match, TRBD2 (5 bases). Source material: PBMCs or T cells enriched from blood (not recorded which). The TCR was taken from a woman between 50 and 59 years old who had recovered from COVID-19. The CDR3 coding sequence is TGTGCCAGCAGCTGGACTAGCACAGATACGCAGTATTTT. Translated: CASSWTSTDTQYF. Supplemented by reference TRBV7-2 and TRBJ2-3, the full variable domain reads GAGVSQSPSNKVTEKGKDVELRCDPISGHTALYWYRQSLGQGLEFLIYFQGNSAPDKSGLPSDRFSAERTGGSVSTLTIQRTQQEDSAVYLCASSWTSTDTQYFGPGTRLTVL.